This T cell receptor (beta chain) was captured by sequencing in a study of T cell repertoires in cytomegalovirus infection. Turning to the study itself: Public TCR beta signature analysis indicated the presence of both CMV infection and matching HLA type. Overall study findings and caveats: Carriage of CMV together with the relevant HLA was identifiable through cumulative public TCR beta family frequency.

Trimming took off 3 bases at V and 7 bases at J, with 10 bases between the two ends. Germline CDR1 reads MNHEY; CDR2 reads SMNVEV (reference sequence). This CDR3 is 13 amino acids long. This clonotype was picked up a small number of times. Its target is not known. TCRdb used MiXCR to reprocess the reads, holding one entry per CDR3 protein. Found here are under 200,000 distinct CDR3 sequences, less than 25% of them singletons; the top ten hold 20% to 30%. The source is a human donor in good health (CMV status not recorded). Some clones in this sample may be carry-over from other donors' samples. This sample comprised CD8+ T cells from cultured PBMCs, obtained from culture after CMV antigen stimulation. The chain has TRBV27 and TRBJ1-5; D unresolved. This CDR3 reads CASSLNPDQPQHF. CDR3 DNA: TGTGCCAGCAGTTTGAATCCAGACCAGCCCCAGCATTTT.